This T cell receptor (beta chain) was found in a study of response to subunit inactivated influenza vaccine. Trimming cost V 0 bases and J 2 bases, with 16 bases left between them. The CDR3 runs 17 residues. Per germline, CDR1 LGHNA and CDR2 YNFKEQ. This clonotype was recorded a few times. TCRdb processed the RT-PCR reads anew with MiXCR; each CDR3 protein has one entry. The table lists about 530,000 distinct CDR3 sequences, 10% to 15% of them singletons. This receptor was obtained from a man between 50 and 59 years old who received an inactivated influenza vaccine. Sequenced material: PBMCs from blood, taken on the day of vaccination. The chain has TRBV4-2 and TRBJ2-5, with a tentative D call TRBD1 (6 bases). The DNA for the CDR3 is TGTGCCAGCAGCCAAGATGTTGGGACACTACGACAAGAGACCCAGTACTTC. It specifies CASSQDVGTLRQETQYF.